This T cell receptor beta chain was documented in a study of blood T cell repertoires in COVID-19. Study-wide context: Whether acute or convalescent, the COVID-19 samples came from the United States, Italy and Spain. From T cells, B-cell-depleted T cells, or PBMCs came the material, which was cDNA or gDNA.

This CDR3 has 16 amino acids. The germline gives CDR1 MDHEN, CDR2 SYDVKM. To note about this clone: One junction end does not reproduce the germline sequence, and a read error may be involved.

Authors' data handling: The assay estimated nucleated cells by amplifying reference gene primers. Profiling relied on immunoSEQ multiplex PCR, and the TCRdb table lists in-frame clones only, not all of them. V and J calls and clone size are copied from that table; D and trimming were computed from the DNA. The table lists 75,000 to 95,000 clones, about 82% of them singletons. The sequenced sample consisted of peripheral blood. This chain links TRBV28 with TRBJ2-1, with TRBD2 matching over 7 bases. The TCR comes from an elderly man with active or convalescent COVID-19. Here the CDR3 reads CASSGFGDYSNNEQFF. The CDR3 nucleotides are TGTGCCAGCAGTGGGTTCGGGGACTACTCCAACAATGAGCAGTTCTTC.